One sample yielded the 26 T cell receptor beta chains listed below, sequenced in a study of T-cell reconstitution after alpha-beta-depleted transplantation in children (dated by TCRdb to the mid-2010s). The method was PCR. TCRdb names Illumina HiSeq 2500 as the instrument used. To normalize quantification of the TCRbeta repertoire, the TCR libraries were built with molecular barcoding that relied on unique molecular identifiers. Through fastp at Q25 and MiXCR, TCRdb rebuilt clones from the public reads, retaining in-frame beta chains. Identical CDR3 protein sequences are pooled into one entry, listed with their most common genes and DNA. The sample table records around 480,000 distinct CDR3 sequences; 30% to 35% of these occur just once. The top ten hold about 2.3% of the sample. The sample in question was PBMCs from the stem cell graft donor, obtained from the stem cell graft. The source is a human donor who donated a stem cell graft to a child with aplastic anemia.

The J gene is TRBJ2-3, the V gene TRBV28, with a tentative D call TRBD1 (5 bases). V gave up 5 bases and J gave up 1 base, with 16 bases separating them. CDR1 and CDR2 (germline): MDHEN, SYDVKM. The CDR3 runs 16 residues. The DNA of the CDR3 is TGTGCCAGCAGTCCACTAAACAGGATCGGCACAGATACGCAGTATTTT. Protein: CASSPLNRIGTDTQYF.

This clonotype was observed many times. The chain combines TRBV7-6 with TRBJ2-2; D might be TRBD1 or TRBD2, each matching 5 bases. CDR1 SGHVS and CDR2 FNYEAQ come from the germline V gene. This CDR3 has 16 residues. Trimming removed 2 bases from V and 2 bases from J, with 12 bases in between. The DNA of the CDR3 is TGTGCCAGCAGCTTACGGGCAGGGAGTAACACCGGGGAGCTGTTTTTT. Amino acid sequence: CASSLRAGSNTGELFF.

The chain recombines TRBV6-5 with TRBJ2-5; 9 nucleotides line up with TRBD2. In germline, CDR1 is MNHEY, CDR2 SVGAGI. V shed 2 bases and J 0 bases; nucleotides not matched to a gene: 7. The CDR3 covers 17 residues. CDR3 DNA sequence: TGTGCCAGCAGTTACGGATTAGGGACTAGCTACCAAGAGACCCAGTACTTC. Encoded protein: CASSYGLGTSYQETQYF.

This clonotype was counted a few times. The CDR3 protein is CASSREDRGTEAFF. The CDR3 DNA reads as TGTGCCAGCAGTCGCGAGGACAGGGGGACTGAAGCTTTCTTT. V is TRBV12-3 or TRBV12-4 and J is TRBJ1-1; 10 nucleotides align to TRBD1. Trimming at V came to 5 bases and at J to 5 bases, leaving 5 bases not matched to a gene. The CDR3 covers 14 residues.

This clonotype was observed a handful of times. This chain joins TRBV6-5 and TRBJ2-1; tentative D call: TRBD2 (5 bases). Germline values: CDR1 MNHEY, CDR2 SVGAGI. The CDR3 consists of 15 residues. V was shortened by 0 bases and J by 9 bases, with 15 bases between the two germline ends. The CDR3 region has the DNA TGTGCCAGCAGTTACTCTGGCGGACTCGACCCTGAGCAGTTCTTC. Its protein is CASSYSGGLDPEQFF.

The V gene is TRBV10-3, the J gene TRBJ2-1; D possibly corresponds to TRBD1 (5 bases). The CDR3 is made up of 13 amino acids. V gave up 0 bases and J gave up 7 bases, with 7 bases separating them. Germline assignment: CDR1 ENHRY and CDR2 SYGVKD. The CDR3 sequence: CAISESQGNEQFF. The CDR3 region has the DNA TGTGCCATCAGTGAGTCCCAGGGTAATGAGCAGTTCTTC.

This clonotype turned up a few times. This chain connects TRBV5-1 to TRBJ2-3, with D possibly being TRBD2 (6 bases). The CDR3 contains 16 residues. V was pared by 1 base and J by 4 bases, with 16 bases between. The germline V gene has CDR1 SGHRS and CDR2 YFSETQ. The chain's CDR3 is CASSLPTGAFPDTQYF. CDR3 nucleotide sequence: TGCGCCAGCAGCTTGCCAACGGGAGCCTTCCCAGATACGCAGTATTTT.

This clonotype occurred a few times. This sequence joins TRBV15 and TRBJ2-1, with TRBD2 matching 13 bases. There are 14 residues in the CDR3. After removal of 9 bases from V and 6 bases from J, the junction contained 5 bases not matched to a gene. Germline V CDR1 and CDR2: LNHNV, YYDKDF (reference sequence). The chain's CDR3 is CATRGTSGTNEQFF. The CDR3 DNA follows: TGTGCCACTAGGGGGACTAGCGGGACCAATGAGCAGTTCTTC.

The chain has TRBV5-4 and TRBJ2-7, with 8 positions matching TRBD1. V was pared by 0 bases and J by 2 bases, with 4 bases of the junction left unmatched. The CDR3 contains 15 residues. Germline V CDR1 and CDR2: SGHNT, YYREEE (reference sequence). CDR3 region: CASSLEAGGPYEQYF. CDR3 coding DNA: TGTGCCAGCAGCTTGGAGGCAGGGGGCCCCTACGAGCAGTACTTC.

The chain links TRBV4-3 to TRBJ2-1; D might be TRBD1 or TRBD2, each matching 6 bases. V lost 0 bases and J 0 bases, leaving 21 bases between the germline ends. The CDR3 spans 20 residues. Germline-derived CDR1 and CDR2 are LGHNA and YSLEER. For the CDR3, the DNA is TGCGCCAGCAGCCAAGATAAGGACTACATAGGGGGGAGCTCCTACAATGAGCAGTTCTTC. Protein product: CASSQDKDYIGGSSYNEQFF.

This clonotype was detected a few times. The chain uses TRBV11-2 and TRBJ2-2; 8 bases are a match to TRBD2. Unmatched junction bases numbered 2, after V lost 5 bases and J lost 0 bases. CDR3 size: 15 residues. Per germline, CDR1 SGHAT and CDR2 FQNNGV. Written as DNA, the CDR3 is TGTGCCAGCAGCGCGGGACTAGCGAACACCGGGGAGCTGTTTTTT. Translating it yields CASSAGLANTGELFF.

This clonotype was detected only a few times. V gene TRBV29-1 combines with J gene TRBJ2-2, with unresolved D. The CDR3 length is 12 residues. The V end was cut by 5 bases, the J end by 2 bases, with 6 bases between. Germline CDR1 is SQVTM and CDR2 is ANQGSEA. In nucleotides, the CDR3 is TGCAGCGTTAAGTTCAACACCGGGGAGCTGTTTTTT. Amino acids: CSVKFNTGELFF.

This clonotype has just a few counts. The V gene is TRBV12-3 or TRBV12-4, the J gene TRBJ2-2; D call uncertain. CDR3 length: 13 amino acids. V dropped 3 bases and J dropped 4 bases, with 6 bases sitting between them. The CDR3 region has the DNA TGTGCCAGCAGTTTCCTGTCCACCGGGGAGCTGTTTTTT. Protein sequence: CASSFLSTGELFF.

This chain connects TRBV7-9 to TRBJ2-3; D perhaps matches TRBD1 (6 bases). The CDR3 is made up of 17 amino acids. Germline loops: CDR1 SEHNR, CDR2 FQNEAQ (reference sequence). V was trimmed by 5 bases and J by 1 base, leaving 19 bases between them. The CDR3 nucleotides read TGTGCCAGCAGCCTATTCGGACAGACAGGTCGCACAGATACGCAGTATTTT. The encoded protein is CASSLFGQTGRTDTQYF.

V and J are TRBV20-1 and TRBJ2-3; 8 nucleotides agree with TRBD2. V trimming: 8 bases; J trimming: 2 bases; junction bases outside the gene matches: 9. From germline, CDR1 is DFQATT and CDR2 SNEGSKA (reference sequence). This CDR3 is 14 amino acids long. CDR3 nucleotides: TGCAGTCCACTAAAAGCGGGAGTCACAGATACGCAGTATTTT. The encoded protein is CSPLKAGVTDTQYF.

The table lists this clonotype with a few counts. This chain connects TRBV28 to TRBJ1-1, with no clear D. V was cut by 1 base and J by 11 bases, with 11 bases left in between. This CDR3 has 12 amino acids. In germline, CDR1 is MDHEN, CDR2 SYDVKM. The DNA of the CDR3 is TGTGCCAGCAGTTTATTATATAGTAGGGCTTTCTTT. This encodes CASSLLYSRAFF.

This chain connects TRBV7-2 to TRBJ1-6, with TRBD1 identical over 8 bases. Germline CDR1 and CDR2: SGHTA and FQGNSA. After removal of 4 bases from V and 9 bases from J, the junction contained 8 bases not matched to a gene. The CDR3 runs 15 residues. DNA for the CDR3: TGTGCCAGCAGCTATCGGACAGGGCAGCGTTCACCCCTCCACTTT. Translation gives CASSYRTGQRSPLHF. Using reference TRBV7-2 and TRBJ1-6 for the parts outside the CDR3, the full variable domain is GAGVSQSPSNKVTEKGKDVELRCDPISGHTALYWYRQSLGQGLEFLIYFQGNSAPDKSGLPSDRFSAERTGGSVSTLTIQRTQQEDSAVYLCASSYRTGQRSPLHFGNGTRLTVT.

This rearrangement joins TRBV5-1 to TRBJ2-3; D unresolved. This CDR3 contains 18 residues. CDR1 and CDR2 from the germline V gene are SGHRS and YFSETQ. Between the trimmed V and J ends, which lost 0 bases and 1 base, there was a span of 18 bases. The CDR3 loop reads CASSLVQKAKARTDTQYF. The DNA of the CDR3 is TGCGCCAGCAGCTTGGTACAGAAGGCCAAGGCCCGCACAGATACGCAGTATTTT.

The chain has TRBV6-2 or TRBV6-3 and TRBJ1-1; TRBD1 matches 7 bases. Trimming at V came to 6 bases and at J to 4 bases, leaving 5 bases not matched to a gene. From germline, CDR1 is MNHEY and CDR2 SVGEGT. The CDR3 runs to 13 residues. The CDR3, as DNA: TGTGCCAGCAGCCGTGGGACAGCCACTGAAGCTTTCTTT. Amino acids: CASSRGTATEAFF.

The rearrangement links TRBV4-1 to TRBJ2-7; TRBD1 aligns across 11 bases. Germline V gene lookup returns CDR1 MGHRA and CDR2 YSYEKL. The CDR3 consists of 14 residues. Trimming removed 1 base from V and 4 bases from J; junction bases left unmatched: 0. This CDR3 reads CASSQGDRGYEQYV. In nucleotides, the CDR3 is TGCGCCAGCAGCCAAGGGGACAGGGGGTACGAGCAGTACGTC.

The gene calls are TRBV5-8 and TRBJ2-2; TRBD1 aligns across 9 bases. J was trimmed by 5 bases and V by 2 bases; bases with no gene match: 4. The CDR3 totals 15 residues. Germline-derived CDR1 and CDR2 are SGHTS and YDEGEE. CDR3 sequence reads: CASSLQGALTGELFF. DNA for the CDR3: TGTGCCAGCAGCTTACAGGGGGCGCTTACCGGGGAGCTGTTTTTT.

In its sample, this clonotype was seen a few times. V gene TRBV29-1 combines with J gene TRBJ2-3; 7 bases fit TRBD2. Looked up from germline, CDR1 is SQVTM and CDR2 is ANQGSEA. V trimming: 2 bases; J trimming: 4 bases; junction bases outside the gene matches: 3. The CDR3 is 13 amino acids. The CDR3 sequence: CSVELGGSDTQYF. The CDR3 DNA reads TGCAGCGTTGAATTGGGGGGGTCAGATACGCAGTATTTT.

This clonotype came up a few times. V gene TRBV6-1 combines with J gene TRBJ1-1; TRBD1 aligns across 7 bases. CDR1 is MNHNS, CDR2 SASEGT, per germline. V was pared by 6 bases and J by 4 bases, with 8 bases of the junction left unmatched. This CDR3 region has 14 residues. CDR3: CASRSFQGGTEAFF. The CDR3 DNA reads TGTGCCAGCAGGAGTTTTCAGGGGGGCACTGAAGCTTTCTTT.

The CDR3 DNA sequence: TGTGCCAAAGGGCAGGGTTCGGGCACCGGGGAGCTGTTTTTT. Translated: CAKGQGSGTGELFF. V and J are TRBV7-2 and TRBJ2-2, with D maybe TRBD1 (5 bases). Trimming took off 10 bases at V and 4 bases at J, with 16 bases between the two ends. The CDR3 has 14 residues. Germline-derived CDR1 and CDR2 are SGHTA and FQGNSA.

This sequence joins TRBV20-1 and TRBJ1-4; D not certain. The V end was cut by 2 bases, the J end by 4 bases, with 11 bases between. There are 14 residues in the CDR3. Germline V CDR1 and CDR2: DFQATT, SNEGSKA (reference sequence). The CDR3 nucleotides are TGCAGTGCTAGACACCCCGGAAATAATGAAAAACTGTTTTTT. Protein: CSARHPGNNEKLFF.

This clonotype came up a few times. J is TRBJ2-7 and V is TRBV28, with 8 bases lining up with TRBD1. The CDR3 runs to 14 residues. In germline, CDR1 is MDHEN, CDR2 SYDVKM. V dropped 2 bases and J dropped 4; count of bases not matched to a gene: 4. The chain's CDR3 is CASSLRQGRYEQYF. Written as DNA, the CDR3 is TGTGCCAGCAGTTTACGACAGGGGCGATACGAGCAGTACTTC.